Listed here is a single T cell receptor (beta chain). In its sample, this clone was seen a few times. No antigen is known for it. Within one base of it there is no much larger clone, and no base qualities were kept. The cohort consisted of some 670 healthy bone marrow donors. At the time of sampling, all cohort members were nominally healthy, though unrecorded immune exposures were likely present. The donor tested CMV seronegative and was one of the 352 seronegative cohort members. Every donor gave a peripheral blood sample, and the peripheral blood mononuclear cells from that sample were used for TCR beta sequencing. Genomic DNA extraction from the blood cell samples was performed with the Qiagen DNeasy Blood Extraction Kit. These data come from a study of cytomegalovirus exposure and HLA in healthy donors (dated by TCRdb to about 2017). For the study in its entirety: An earlier analysis of some 500 of the donors reported 250 to 350 Gb of sequence data and more than 90 million unique TCR beta sequences from about 179 million T cells. Approximately 310 gigabases of sequencing data and tens of millions of unique TCR sequences were included in an early release covering roughly 600 HLA-typed donors. Among the 398 genotyped donors, approximately 76% belonged to the genetic ancestry cluster associated with self-reported Caucasian donors. The study aimed to test whether cataloging public T cell receptors could reveal signatures of past pathogen exposure. The study used immunosequencing to profile the T cell repertoires of several hundred subjects and linked those repertoires to cytomegalovirus serostatus. Besides the first cohort of about 730 subjects, a separate validation cohort made up of 95 to 150 different subjects was used. To predict cytomegalovirus infection status, the study brought together high-throughput TCR immunosequencing, statistical association of individual TCRs with disease status, and machine learning. To study patterns of TCR occurrence, a later analysis re-analyzed previously published TCR beta repertoires from 500 to 850 donors and added high-resolution HLA genotyping. Rather than using new phenotypic data, the later analysis identified candidate immune exposures from TCR beta sequences and from how often those sequences occurred across donors. In an earlier analysis of over 550 of the donors, high-throughput TCR beta sequencing was used to judge whether each TCR beta V gene segment behaved as functional or pseudogenic. Donor age, sex, ethnicity and CMV serostatus were compiled together with the repertoire data. Genome-wide SNP genotypes for about 65% of the roughly 670 donors were used in a later genetic analysis, which treated that subset as a discovery cohort. Every repertoire in the discovery cohort had been generated on one and the same sequencing platform. HLA typing included class I and class II loci at four-digit resolution. The number of donors typed differed by locus, with 629-630 for A, B, C, DRB1 and DQB1, 522 for DQA1, over 600 for DPA1, and approximately 470 for DPB1. Roughly five DR-DQ haplotypes were treated as single units for association and clustering because of strong linkage in the cohort. Among about 360 genotyped donors of the cohort, an average of approximately 240,000 unique TCR beta nucleotide sequences were sequenced per donor, around 18% of them non-productive.

The library relied on the immunoSEQ multiplex PCR assay. For the multiplex PCR, a mixture combining 60 forward primers for TCR Vbeta segments and 13 reverse primers for TCR Jbeta segments was used. Amplification of the CDR3 region of rearranged TCR beta genes was performed with a multiplex PCR assay on genomic DNA. Amplified TCR beta libraries were sequenced as 87-base-pair reads on the Illumina HiSeq System. Concerning the study's data processing: A later analysis tallied approximately 87 million unique TCR beta chains across the 650 to 750 repertoires, and some 10 million of those chains were shared by two or more donors. Raw reads were error-corrected and collapsed into unique sequences with a nearest-neighbor algorithm that merged closely related sequences to remove PCR and sequencing errors. CDR3 sequences were aligned to IMGT reference sequences to assign V, D and J gene segments. For a sequence to be retained, at least a six-nucleotide match to both a V gene segment and a J gene segment was required. Rearrangements were classified as productive when the CDR3 lacked stop codons and remained in frame with V and J, and all other rearrangements were classified as non-productive. CDR3 was defined according to IMGT convention as the region running from the second conserved V-encoded cysteine to the conserved J-encoded phenylalanine. Sequences without an unambiguous match to a single V gene segment were excluded from the earlier analysis of 587 of the donors. In an earlier analysis of around 600 of the donors, V segments were called functional above 56.7% productive rearrangements and were called segregating when the between-donor standard deviation exceeded 5%. To diagnose cytomegalovirus status from the catalog of TCR beta chain sequences, a statistical classification framework was built. A later analysis assigned V and J genes by comparing TCR nucleotide sequences with IMGT/GENE-DB human TR gene sequences. The TCRdist pipeline was used in a later analysis to assign CDR3 sequences and most-parsimonious VDJ recombination scenarios. A later analysis defined each TCR beta chain by its CDR3 amino acid sequence plus V-gene family, and excluded reads lacking a unique V-gene family. In a later analysis, 500 to 700 highly shared, low-generation-probability nucleotide sequences were removed to address suspected cross-contamination and a sequencing artifact. A later analysis calculated a clonal expansion index for each public chain from normalized within-repertoire ranks of inferred template counts. A later analysis computed generation probabilities with a VDJ recombination model fitted to out-of-frame rearrangements, and checked the results against IGoR. A later analysis scored TCR-TCR, TCR-HLA and TCR-CMV co-occurrence with hypergeometric tests, applying a repertoire-size bias correction to TCR pairs. A later analysis estimated false discovery rates by permuting HLA or CMV assignments 20 times. In a later analysis, co-occurring TCRs were grouped using DBSCAN, with TCRdist sequence similarity added in when clustering inside HLA-allele-positive subsets. For co-occurrence clustering, repertoires with fewer than 30,000 or more than 120,000 public chains were excluded, along with about five repertoires with anomalous nucleotide sharing. Held by TCRdb, this immuneACCESS table contains in-frame sequences only and omits some clones. Under half of the omission traces to an unresolved V gene where checked; the cause of the rest is unknown. That table supplies the V and J calls and clone size; D and trimming were determined from the DNA. Present in this sample are fewer than 75,000 clones, 70% to 85% of which were seen just once. The ten most abundant clones make up 2.5% to 3.5% of the sample.

Study-wide findings and limitations: A later analysis found that TCR association rates varied across HLA loci, with DRB1 alleles showing the most associated TCRs and HLA-C alleles the fewest. A later genetic analysis reported fewer N-insertions in productive TCRs among donors in an Asian-associated ancestry cluster than the roughly 650-donor mean. Sequencing depth was assumed to be roughly uniform across donors in the presence/absence analyses, though that assumption may not hold. A few of the identified cytomegalovirus-associated TCR beta chains were confirmed in vitro to be specific for cytomegalovirus antigens. Strong co-occurrence of HLA alleles, especially DR and DQ, made assigning TCR associations to individual alleles difficult. According to a later analysis, most CMV-associated TCR beta chains appeared to be HLA-restricted, and the HLA associations seemed to be driven largely by CMV exposure. Correlated functional status among segregating V segments might reflect linkage disequilibrium, but an unknown experimental factor could not be ruled out. The sequencing pipeline was judged likely to have produced a cluster of highly shared sequence variants as a technical artifact. While some public TCRs were present in many individuals, most TCR sequences turned up only very rarely across donors. In a later analysis, about 16,000 TCR beta sequences were associated with specific HLA alleles at a false discovery rate of 0.05. Roughly 15 rarely observed V segments, including chromosome 9 orphons, were excluded from the earlier analysis of approximately 600 of the donors because counts were too low. A further reported finding was that TCR beta sequences accurately predicted the HLA-A and HLA-B alleles for most subjects in the first cohort. The authors suggested that the approach could potentially be extended to other disease states and immunological phenotypes. Because HLA typing was missing for some donors at each locus, association tests included only the typed subset. A total of roughly 160 TCR beta chains were listed by the study as associated with cytomegalovirus. In this cohort, only TCR beta chains were sequenced, and detectable features were limited by the absence of alpha or paired-chain data. According to a later analysis, parvovirus B19, influenza, CMV and Epstein-Barr virus appeared linked to several top co-occurrence clusters. Cytomegalovirus status was reported to be diagnosed by the classifier with high specificity and sensitivity in both the original and validation cohorts. Compared with equally common non-associated chains, HLA-associated TCR beta chains in a later analysis were more clonally expanded and had lower generation probabilities. The only immune exposure information available for the cohort was CMV serostatus. In an earlier analysis of about 600 of the donors, most TCR beta V segments appeared in productive rearrangements about 87% or about 30% of the time, broadly matching IMGT annotations. An association between a missense DCLRE1C variant and V-gene and J-gene trimming of TCR beta chains was found in a later genetic analysis and replicated in an independent cohort.

The specimen sequenced was PBMCs. This clonotype was sampled from a young woman in good health and CMV-seronegative.

At the DNA level, the sequence is TGTGCCTGGAGTGCCCGAAAGGGGCTTAACTATGGCTACACCTTC. Its protein is CAWSARKGLNYGYTF. Recombination joined TRBV30 with TRBJ1-2, with TRBD1 perhaps the D gene, on 5 matching bases. CDR1 is given as GTSNPN and CDR2 as SVGIG, both from the germline V gene (reference sequence). Between the V and J ends, shortened by 1 base and 1 base respectively, the junction contains 13 bases. From its cysteine to its phenylalanine, the CDR3 spans 15 amino acids. CDR3 DNA is the only sequence kept; it has 45 bases, read in frame from the first base.